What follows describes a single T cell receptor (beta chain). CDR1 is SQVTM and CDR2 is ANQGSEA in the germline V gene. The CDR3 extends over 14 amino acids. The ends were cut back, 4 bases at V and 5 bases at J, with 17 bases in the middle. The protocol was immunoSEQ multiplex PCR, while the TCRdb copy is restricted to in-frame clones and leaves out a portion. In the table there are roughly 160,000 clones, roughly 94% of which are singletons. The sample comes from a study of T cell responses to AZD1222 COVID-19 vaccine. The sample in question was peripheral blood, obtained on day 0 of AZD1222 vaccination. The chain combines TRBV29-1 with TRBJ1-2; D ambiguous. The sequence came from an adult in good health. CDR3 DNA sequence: TGCAGCGTTGGAGAAACCTTCCTTGAGTATGGCTACACCTTC. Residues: CSVGETFLEYGYTF.